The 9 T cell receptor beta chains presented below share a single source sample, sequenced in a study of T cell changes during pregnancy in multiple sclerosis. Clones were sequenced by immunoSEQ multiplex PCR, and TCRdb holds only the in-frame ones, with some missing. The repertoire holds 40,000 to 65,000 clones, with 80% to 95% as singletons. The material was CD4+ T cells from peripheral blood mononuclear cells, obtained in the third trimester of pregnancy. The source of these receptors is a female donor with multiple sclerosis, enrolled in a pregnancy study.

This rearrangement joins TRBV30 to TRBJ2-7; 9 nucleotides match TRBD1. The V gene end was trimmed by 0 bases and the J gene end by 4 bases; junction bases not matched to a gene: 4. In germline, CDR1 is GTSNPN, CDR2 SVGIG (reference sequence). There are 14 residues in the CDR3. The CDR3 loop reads CAWSVQGARYEQYF. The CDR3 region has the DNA TGTGCCTGGAGTGTACAGGGGGCGAGGTACGAGCAGTACTTC.

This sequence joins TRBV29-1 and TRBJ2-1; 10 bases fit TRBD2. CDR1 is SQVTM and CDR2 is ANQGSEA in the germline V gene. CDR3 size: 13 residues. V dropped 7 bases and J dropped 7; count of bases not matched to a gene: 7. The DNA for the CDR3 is TGCAGCGCCGCTGAGACTAGCGGGAATGAGCAGTTCTTC. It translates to CSAAETSGNEQFF.

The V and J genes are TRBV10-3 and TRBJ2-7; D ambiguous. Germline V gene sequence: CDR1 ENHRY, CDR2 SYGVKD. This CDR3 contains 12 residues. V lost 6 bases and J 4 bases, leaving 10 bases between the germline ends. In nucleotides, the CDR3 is TGTGCCATCAGCAACGAGAGATACGAGCAGTACTTC. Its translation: CAISNERYEQYF.

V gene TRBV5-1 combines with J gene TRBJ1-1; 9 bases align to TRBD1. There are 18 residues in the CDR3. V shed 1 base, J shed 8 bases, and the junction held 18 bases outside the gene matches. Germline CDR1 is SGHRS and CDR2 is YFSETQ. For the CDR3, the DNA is TGCGCCAGCAGCTTGTTCACAGGGGGCGCCGGCTCCTCAGGGGAAGCTTTCTTT. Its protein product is CASSLFTGGAGSSGEAFF.

The CDR3 nucleotides are TGTGCCAGCAGCCCGACACGGAACAGGGGGGATCAGCCCCAGCATTTT. Residues: CASSPTRNRGDQPQHF. The V and J genes are TRBV7-8 and TRBJ1-5, with 8 bases fitting TRBD1. Germline CDR1 and CDR2: SGHVS and FQNEAQ. The length of the CDR3 is 16 residues. V lost 5 bases and J lost 5; bases outside the gene matches: 11. The full variable domain, its missing parts supplied by reference TRBV7-8 and TRBJ1-5, is GAGVSQSPRYKVAKRGQDVALRCDPISGHVSLFWYQQALGQGPEFLTYFQNEAQLDKSGLPSDRFFAERPEGSVSTLKIQRTQQEDSAVYLCASSPTRNRGDQPQHFGDGTRLSIL.

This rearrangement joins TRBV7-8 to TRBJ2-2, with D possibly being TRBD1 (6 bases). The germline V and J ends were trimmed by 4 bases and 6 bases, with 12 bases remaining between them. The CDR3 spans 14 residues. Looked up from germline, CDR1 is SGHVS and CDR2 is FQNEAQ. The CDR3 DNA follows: TGTGCCAGCAGCTCCGGGACAAACGCCGGGGAGCTGTTTTTT. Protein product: CASSSGTNAGELFF.

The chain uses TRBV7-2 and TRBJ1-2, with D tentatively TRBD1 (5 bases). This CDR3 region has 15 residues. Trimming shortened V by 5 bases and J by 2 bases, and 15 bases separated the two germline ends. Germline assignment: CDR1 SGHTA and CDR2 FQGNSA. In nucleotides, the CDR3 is TGTGCCAGCAGCCGCAACGGCGGGGGGAACTATGGCTACACCTTC. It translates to CASSRNGGGNYGYTF.

The CDR3 DNA reads as TGTGCCAGCAGCGTAGTAGGTAGCGGGAGGGGAGGAGAGACCCAGTACTTC. It is translated as CASSVVGSGRGGETQYF. This chain uses TRBV9 with TRBJ2-5; 11 nucleotides match TRBD2. Looked up from germline, CDR1 is SGDLS and CDR2 is YYNGEE. V lost 0 bases and J lost 4; bases outside the gene matches: 8. There are 17 residues in the CDR3.

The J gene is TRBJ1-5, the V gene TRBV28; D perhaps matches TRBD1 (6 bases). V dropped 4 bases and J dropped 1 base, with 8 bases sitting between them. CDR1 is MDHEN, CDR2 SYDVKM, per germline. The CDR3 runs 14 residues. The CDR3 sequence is CASSSRGSNQPQHF. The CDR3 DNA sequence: TGTGCCAGCAGTTCCAGGGGAAGCAATCAGCCCCAGCATTTT.